A single sample is the source of the 32 T cell receptor beta chains below, sequenced in a study of human T cells and chemical hapten exposure (dated by TCRdb to the early 2020s). The library was generated by RACE. TCRdb names NextSeq 500 as the instrument used. TCRdb reprocessed the public reads (quality trimming at Q25 with fastp, clone calling with MiXCR) and kept in-frame beta chains. Entries that share a CDR3 protein sequence are merged under the most common genes and DNA. The sample includes about 260,000 distinct CDR3 sequences, with approximately 8.4% observed a single time. The top ten constitute about 2.1% of the sample. In light of the paper, this sample's time point label describes: pre-sensitization, week 0. The treatment or condition label here, explained by the study, means: therapeutic diphenylcyclopropenone sensitization with weekly scalp DPC. This specimen consisted of whole blood, obtained in connection with sensitization to the hapten diphenylcyclopropenone (DPC). The receptors derive from a woman between 35 and 50 years old with alopecia areata. Some clones in this sample may be carry-over from other donors' samples.

This clonotype was picked up a small number of times. V is TRBV20-1 and J is TRBJ1-2; D is undetermined. Germline CDR1 is DFQATT and CDR2 is SNEGSKA (reference sequence). The length of the CDR3 is 11 residues. V dropped 1 base and J dropped 6 bases, with 6 bases sitting between them. The CDR3 is CSARGGNGYTF. CDR3 bases: TGCAGTGCTAGAGGCGGTAATGGCTACACCTTC.

This clonotype was counted many times. V and J are TRBV6-2 or TRBV6-3 and TRBJ1-1, with 11 bases identical to TRBD1. With 4 bases clipped from V and 0 bases from J, the junction kept 4 bases outside the gene matches. This CDR3 has 16 residues. The germline V gene encodes CDR1 MNHEY and CDR2 SVGEGT. The DNA for the CDR3 is TGTGCCAGCAGTTCCGGACAGGGGGCCATGAACACTGAAGCTTTCTTT. As protein: CASSSGQGAMNTEAFF.

In its sample, this clonotype was seen a few times. The J gene is TRBJ2-4, the V gene TRBV11-2; D is unclear. The CDR3 spans 17 residues. Trimming left V 1 base short and J 0 bases short, with 13 bases between. Germline loops: CDR1 SGHAT, CDR2 FQNNGV. The CDR3 sequence: CASSLVSRVEAKNIQYF. For the CDR3, the DNA is TGTGCCAGCAGCTTAGTTTCTAGGGTCGAAGCCAAAAACATTCAGTACTTC.

The genes are TRBV6-2 or TRBV6-3 and TRBJ2-7, with TRBD2 matching 10 bases. CDR1 and CDR2 from the germline V gene are MNHEY and SVGEGT. The CDR3 consists of 15 residues. With V trimmed by 5 bases and J by 3 bases, 7 bases remained unmatched. The CDR3 coding sequence is TGTGCCAGCAGTATCCCGGGACTAGCGAGCTACGAGCAGTACTTC. Protein product: CASSIPGLASYEQYF.

The chain combines TRBV6-6 with TRBJ1-1; D unclear. V was clipped by 2 bases and J by 6 bases, with 10 bases between them. The V gene's germline CDR1 is MNHNY and CDR2 SVGAGI (reference sequence). The CDR3 is 13 amino acids. CDR3 sequence reads: CASSYSGRAEAFF. The CDR3, as DNA: TGTGCCAGCAGTTACAGTGGAAGGGCTGAAGCTTTCTTT.

The chain couples TRBV27 to TRBJ1-5, with TRBD1 matching over 8 bases. The CDR3 totals 14 residues. With 5 bases clipped from V and 6 bases from J, the junction kept 6 bases outside the gene matches. The germline gives CDR1 MNHEY, CDR2 SMNVEV (reference sequence). DNA for the CDR3: TGTGCCAGCAGTGGACAGGGAACGGTTCAGCCCCAGCATTTT. This gives the protein CASSGQGTVQPQHF.

This clonotype occurred a few times. The rearrangement uses TRBV7-9 and TRBJ2-5; D possibly matches TRBD1 or TRBD2 (5 bases each). V was pared by 3 bases and J by 3 bases, with 14 bases between. Germline V gene data show CDR1 as SEHNR and CDR2 as FQNEAQ (reference sequence). The CDR3 extends over 15 amino acids. The CDR3 coding sequence is TGTGCCAGCAGCTTGGTCGGGGCAAACAAAGAGACCCAGTACTTC. Translation gives CASSLVGANKETQYF.

The chain recombines TRBV7-3 with TRBJ2-5, with 8 positions matching TRBD2. Germline V gives CDR1 SGHTA, CDR2 FQGTGA. V lost 2 bases to trimming and J lost 5 bases; unmatched junction nucleotides: 13. CDR3 length equals 17 residues. Written as DNA, the CDR3 is TGTGCCAGCAGCTTAGTTGGCGCGCCGGGAGGGCACGAGACCCAGTACTTC. Its translation: CASSLVGAPGGHETQYF.

This rearrangement joins TRBV3-1 to TRBJ2-2; the D gene is possibly TRBD1 (5 bases). This CDR3 is built from 16 residues. Germline assignment: CDR1 LGHDT and CDR2 YNNKEL (reference sequence). V gave up 4 bases and J gave up 4 bases, with 16 bases separating them. CDR3 nucleotide sequence: TGTGCCAGCAGCCTCTCACATGGGGCCCTCACCGGGGAGCTGTTTTTT. Its translation: CASSLSHGALTGELFF.

This clonotype was observed a few times. J is TRBJ2-3 and V is TRBV6-2 or TRBV6-3; D unresolved. Trimming removed 7 bases from V and 2 bases from J, with 7 bases in between. The CDR3 is 12 amino acids. The germline CDR1 and CDR2 sequences are MNHEY and SVGEGT. CDR3 sequence (DNA): TGTGCCAGCACAGAGAACACAGATACGCAGTATTTT. Its translation: CASTENTDTQYF.

The chain couples TRBV29-1 to TRBJ2-5; D is ambiguous. The CDR3 is 12 amino acids. Trimming cost V 7 bases and J 4 bases, with 13 bases left between them. Germline loops: CDR1 SQVTM, CDR2 ANQGSEA. This CDR3 is CSALDGTETQYF. In nucleotides, the CDR3 is TGCAGCGCTCTGGACGGAACAGAGACCCAGTACTTC.

The chain is built from TRBV7-9 and TRBJ2-2, with D unclear. Germline CDR1 reads SEHNR; CDR2 reads FQNEAQ (reference sequence). Trimming removed 1 base at V and 1 base at J, with 10 bases between. The CDR3 contains 16 residues. The CDR3 DNA is TGTGCCAGCAGCTTAGTGGTGGGATGGAACACCGGGGAGCTGTTTTTT. Amino acid sequence: CASSLVVGWNTGELFF.

V gene TRBV20-1 combines with J gene TRBJ1-6, with a possible D match to TRBD1 (6 bases). CDR3 size: 13 residues. Germline CDR1 and CDR2: DFQATT and SNEGSKA (reference sequence). The germline V and J ends were trimmed by 2 bases and 9 bases, with 11 bases remaining between them. The CDR3 DNA sequence: TGCAGTGCTAGAAGGGGGGGAAGTTCACCCCTCCACTTT. Its translation is CSARRGGSSPLHF.

This clonotype showed up just a few times. The chain combines TRBV29-1 with TRBJ2-5; 10 bases agree with TRBD1. The ends lost 3 bases at V and 3 bases at J; junction bases unmatched: 4. Germline values: CDR1 SQVTM, CDR2 ANQGSEA. CDR3 length: 14 amino acids. For the CDR3, the DNA is TGCAGCGTTGAGGACAGGGGGGTGGAAGAGACCCAGTACTTC. As protein: CSVEDRGVEETQYF.

Comments on this clonotype: The conserved final phenylalanine or tryptophan is absent from the CDR3, which likely points to a read error. The genes are TRBV9 and TRBJ2-3, with D hard to call. Trimming took 2 bases from V and 2 from J, leaving 18 bases between them. Germline loops: CDR1 SGDLS, CDR2 YYNGEE. The CDR3 spans 17 residues. CDR3 sequence: CASSVSTSNKNTDTQYL. The CDR3 nucleotides are TGTGCCAGCAGCGTCAGTACGTCGAATAAAAACACAGATACGCAGTATTTA.

This clonotype was detected a few times. This chain joins TRBV6-2 or TRBV6-3 and TRBJ2-7, with D possibly TRBD2 on 6 matching bases. The CDR3 loop spans 14 amino acids. Germline CDR1 reads MNHEY; CDR2 reads SVGEGT. V gave up 6 bases and J gave up 7 bases, with 19 bases separating them. The DNA of the CDR3 is TGTGCCAGCAGCCTCGCCGGGACTCTGGATGAGCAGTACTTC. It encodes CASSLAGTLDEQYF.

This clonotype was seen ten or more times. The rearrangement joins TRBV5-1 to TRBJ1-2; D might be TRBD1 (5 bases). The CDR3 consists of 15 residues. In germline, CDR1 is SGHRS, CDR2 YFSETQ. Trimming stripped 5 bases from V and 7 bases from J, with 21 bases between. The CDR3: CASSGPGLSSGGYTF. The CDR3, as DNA: TGCGCCAGCAGTGGGCCGGGACTCAGCAGCGGTGGCTACACCTTC.

The chain uses TRBV12-3 or TRBV12-4 and TRBJ2-2; either TRBD1 or TRBD2 may supply D (6 bases each). V lost 7 bases and J lost 6, with 21 bases in between. CDR3 length: 16 amino acids. The CDR3 DNA is TGTGCCAGCACCCCGAGCGGCCTGAGGGGGGCCGGGGAGCTGTTTTTT. Amino acids: CASTPSGLRGAGELFF.

At least ten counts were recorded for this clonotype. The chain recombines TRBV27 with TRBJ1-1, with D tentatively TRBD1 (5 bases). The CDR3 runs 13 residues. Germline values: CDR1 MNHEY, CDR2 SMNVEV (reference sequence). The V gene lost 6 bases and the J gene lost 7 bases, with 15 bases spanning the gap. CDR3 nucleotides: TGTGCCAGCAGCCGGACGTCAGGGCTTGAAGCTTTCTTT. This translates into CASSRTSGLEAFF.

The CDR3 DNA reads as TGTGCCAGCAGTTTGATCCCCGCACTCGGCGCCTACGAGCAGTACTTC. This gives the protein CASSLIPALGAYEQYF. The chain employs TRBV12-3 or TRBV12-4 and TRBJ2-7; D remains unclear. V was clipped by 3 bases and J by 2 bases, with 17 bases between them. The CDR3 totals 16 residues.

This clonotype appeared many times. The chain couples TRBV29-1 to TRBJ1-1; tentative D call: TRBD1 (5 bases). Trimming cost V 4 bases and J 11 bases, with 17 bases left between them. The CDR3 runs 12 residues. Germline-derived CDR1 and CDR2 are SQVTM and ANQGSEA. The DNA for the CDR3 is TGCAGCGTTGTGTCGACATTGGGGGACGCTTTCTTT. It is translated as CSVVSTLGDAFF.

This clonotype was seen more than once but under ten times. The chain employs TRBV6-4 and TRBJ2-1; 9 nucleotides align to TRBD2. This CDR3 spans 16 amino acids. Germline CDR1 and CDR2: MRHNA and SNTAGT. V lost 0 bases to trimming and J lost 1 base; unmatched junction nucleotides: 1. The CDR3 is CASSDSGLASYNEQFF. As DNA, the CDR3 is TGTGCCAGCAGTGACTCGGGACTAGCTTCCTACAATGAGCAGTTCTTC.

This clonotype turned up a few times. This sequence joins TRBV24-1 and TRBJ2-3; D possibly corresponds to TRBD2 (6 bases). The germline V and J ends were trimmed by 4 bases and 4 bases, with 20 bases remaining between them. CDR3 length equals 17 residues. The germline gives CDR1 KGHDR, CDR2 SFDVKD. The CDR3 coding sequence is TGTGCCACCAGTGAAATCTCCGGGACTCAACATGCAGATACGCAGTATTTT. Its protein is CATSEISGTQHADTQYF.

The genes are TRBV9 and TRBJ2-1; 11 nucleotides agree with TRBD2. This CDR3 spans 15 amino acids. The V gene's germline CDR1 is SGDLS and CDR2 YYNGEE. V shed 2 bases, J shed 4 bases, and the junction held 2 bases outside the gene matches. The CDR3 region is CASSVRLAGYNEQFF. DNA of the CDR3: TGTGCCAGCAGCGTGAGACTAGCGGGATACAATGAGCAGTTCTTC. The variable domain in full, with the rest retrieved from reference TRBV9 and TRBJ2-1, is DSGVTQTPKHLITATGQRVTLRCSPRSGDLSVYWYQQSLDQGLQFLIQYYNGEERAKGNILERFSAQQFPDLHSELNLSSLELGDSALYFCASSVRLAGYNEQFFGPGTRLTVL.

Only a few counts were recorded for this clonotype. The chain links TRBV10-3 to TRBJ1-1; D is unresolved. The CDR3 extends over 13 amino acids. The germline V gene encodes CDR1 ENHRY and CDR2 SYGVKD. Trimming cost V 10 bases and J 1 base, with 13 bases left between them. The CDR3 loop reads CATKSGRNTEAFF. The CDR3 nucleotides read TGTGCCACCAAGTCCGGGAGGAACACTGAAGCTTTCTTT.

This clonotype was counted between two and nine times. V is TRBV12-3 or TRBV12-4 and J is TRBJ2-1; D possibly uses TRBD1 or TRBD2 (5 bases each). This CDR3 spans 13 amino acids. Trimming stripped 3 bases from V and 5 bases from J, with 8 bases between. The CDR3 reads CASSFLGDNEQFF. Written as DNA, the CDR3 is TGTGCCAGCAGTTTTTTGGGGGACAATGAGCAGTTCTTC.

The chain recombines TRBV28 with TRBJ1-3; D is possibly TRBD1 (6 bases). CDR3 length equals 14 residues. V lost 7 bases, J lost 4 bases, and 14 bases lay in between. Per the germline V gene, CDR1 is MDHEN and CDR2 is SYDVKM. CDR3 sequence: CASITGRGGNTIYF. CDR3 sequence (DNA): TGTGCCAGCATAACAGGGAGGGGAGGAAACACCATATATTTT.

The chain uses TRBV5-1 and TRBJ2-7; 10 nucleotides agree with TRBD2. This CDR3 comprises 14 residues. The J segment lost 2 bases and the V segment lost 8 bases, leaving 7 bases of the junction unmatched. Germline CDR1 reads SGHRS; CDR2 reads YFSETQ. The CDR3 DNA reads as TGCGCCAGTAGAAAGCGGGAGGGCCCCTACGAGCAGTACTTC. The encoded protein is CASRKREGPYEQYF.

This clonotype was recorded a few times. This chain uses TRBV5-1 with TRBJ2-7, with TRBD2 identical over 9 bases. This CDR3 contains 15 residues. Germline V gene data show CDR1 as SGHRS and CDR2 as YFSETQ. V dropped 0 bases and J dropped 5; count of bases not matched to a gene: 6. This chain's CDR3 is CASSLVGSGSNEQYF. The CDR3 DNA is TGCGCCAGCAGCTTGGTAGGTAGCGGGAGTAACGAGCAGTACTTC.

This clonotype came up a few times. The chain joins TRBV7-2 to TRBJ2-1; D gene ambiguous. CDR1 and CDR2 (germline): SGHTA, FQGNSA. Trimming removed 3 bases from V and 5 bases from J, with 17 bases in between. This CDR3 comprises 16 residues. The CDR3 loop is CASSFLPGKWDNEQFF. CDR3 DNA sequence: TGTGCCAGCAGCTTCTTGCCTGGGAAATGGGACAATGAGCAGTTCTTC.

This rearrangement joins TRBV6-2 or TRBV6-3 to TRBJ2-1; D uncertain. This CDR3 is built from 11 residues. Trimming removed 2 bases from V and 12 bases from J, with 8 bases in between. In germline, CDR1 is MNHEY, CDR2 SVGEGT. The CDR3 DNA is TGTGCCAGCAGTTACGGACCGTCGCAGTTCTTC. Amino acid sequence: CASSYGPSQFF.

V is TRBV27 and J is TRBJ2-7; no clear D. The CDR3 runs 14 residues. Germline CDR1 reads MNHEY; CDR2 reads SMNVEV (reference sequence). The V end lost 0 bases, the J end lost 0 bases, and 6 bases lay between the germline ends. CDR3 DNA sequence: TGTGCCAGCAGTTTATCACGCACCTCCTACGAGCAGTACTTC. Translation: CASSLSRTSYEQYF.